This T cell receptor beta chain came from a study of blood T cells in healthy people across ages. The use of a sample-barcoded 5' primer and a J-beta primer mix characterized a second PCR of 7 to 11 cycles. TCRdb redid the calling of the 5' RACE reads with MiXCR, one entry per CDR3 protein. Altogether about a million distinct CDR3 sequences are present, around two fifths being singletons, with the ten largest covering 10% to 15%. This clonotype turned up a few times. Trimming removed 1 base at V and 2 bases at J, with 8 bases between. This CDR3 spans 15 amino acids. CDR1 is SGHVS, CDR2 FNYEAQ, per germline.

The TCR was taken from a young man in good health. This sequence joins TRBV7-6 and TRBJ2-2; D is unclear. The source material was blood. The CDR3 reads CASSLGGLNTGELFF. The CDR3 DNA sequence: TGTGCCAGCAGCTTAGGAGGCCTCAACACCGGGGAGCTGTTTTTT.